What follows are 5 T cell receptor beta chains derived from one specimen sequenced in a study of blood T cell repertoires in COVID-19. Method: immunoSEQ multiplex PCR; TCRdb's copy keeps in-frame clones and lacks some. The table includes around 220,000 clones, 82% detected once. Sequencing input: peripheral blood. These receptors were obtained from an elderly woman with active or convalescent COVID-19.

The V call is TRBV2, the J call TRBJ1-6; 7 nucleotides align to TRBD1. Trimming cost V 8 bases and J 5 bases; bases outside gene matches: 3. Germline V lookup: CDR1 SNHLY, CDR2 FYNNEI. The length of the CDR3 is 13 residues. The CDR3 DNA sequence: TGTGCCAGCCCCAGGGGGGATAATTCACCCCTCCACTTT. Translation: CASPRGDNSPLHF.

In DNA form, the CDR3 reads TGTGCCAGCAGCGTAGATCCGGGTCGGGAGCTCACCTACGAGCAGTACTTC. Its protein product is CASSVDPGRELTYEQYF. This sequence joins TRBV9 and TRBJ2-7, with D maybe TRBD2 (6 bases). The germline V gene has CDR1 SGDLS and CDR2 YYNGEE. CDR3 length: 17 amino acids. Trimming removed 0 bases at V and 2 bases at J, with 18 bases between. The full variable domain, in which reference TRBV9 and TRBJ2-7 provide the parts outside the CDR3, is DSGVTQTPKHLITATGQRVTLRCSPRSGDLSVYWYQQSLDQGLQFLIQYYNGEERAKGNILERFSAQQFPDLHSELNLSSLELGDSALYFCASSVDPGRELTYEQYFGPGTRLTVT.

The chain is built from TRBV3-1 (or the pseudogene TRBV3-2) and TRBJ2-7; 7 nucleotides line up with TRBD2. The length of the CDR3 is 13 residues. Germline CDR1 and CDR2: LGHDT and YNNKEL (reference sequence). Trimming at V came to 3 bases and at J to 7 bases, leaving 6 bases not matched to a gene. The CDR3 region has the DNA TGTGCCAGCAGCCATGGCGGGAGTATTGAGCAGTACTTC. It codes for CASSHGGSIEQYF.

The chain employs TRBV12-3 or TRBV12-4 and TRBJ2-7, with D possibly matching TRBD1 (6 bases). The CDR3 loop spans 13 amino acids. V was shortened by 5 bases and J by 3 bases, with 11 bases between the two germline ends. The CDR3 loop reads CASSPTGNYEQYF. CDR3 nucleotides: TGTGCCAGCAGTCCGACAGGTAACTACGAGCAGTACTTC.

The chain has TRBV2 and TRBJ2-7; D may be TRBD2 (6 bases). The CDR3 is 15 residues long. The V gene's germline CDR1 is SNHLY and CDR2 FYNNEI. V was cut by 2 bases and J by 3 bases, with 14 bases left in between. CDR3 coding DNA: TGTGCCAGCAGTGAACGGCGGGACTGGAGCTACGAGCAGTACTTC. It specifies CASSERRDWSYEQYF.